Shown below are 17 T cell receptor beta chains from a single sample sequenced in a study of OX40 agonist ivuxolimab in advanced cancers. Assay used: immunoSEQ multiplex PCR; TCRdb lists only in-frame clones, some missing. The profile shows over 70,000 clones, 80% to 90% of them singletons. The sequencing here drew on CD4+ or CD8+ T cells sorted from blood, taken in a trial of the OX40 agonist ivuxolimab. Receptors originate from an adult with an advanced solid tumor such as melanoma, head and neck, liver or kidney cancer.

The CDR3 DNA reads as TGTGCCAGTAGTATTGGAGCGCGCTTCTCCTACGAGCAGTACTTC. Translation: CASSIGARFSYEQYF. The chain joins TRBV19 to TRBJ2-7; D not resolved. Germline loops: CDR1 LNHDA, CDR2 SQIVND (reference sequence). The V and J ends lost 3 bases and 0 bases respectively, with 12 bases between them. CDR3 length equals 15 residues.

CDR3 sequence: CASTAQGTDTEAFF. CDR3 DNA: TGTGCCAGCACCGCCCAGGGTACGGACACTGAAGCTTTCTTT. This sequence joins TRBV2 and TRBJ1-1; D may be TRBD1 (5 bases). Germline CDR1 and CDR2: SNHLY and FYNNEI. This CDR3 is 14 amino acids long. The V and J ends lost 7 bases and 3 bases respectively, with 15 bases between them.

The rearrangement joins TRBV2 to TRBJ2-7; 11 bases are a match to TRBD2. The CDR3 covers 15 residues. The junction had 7 bases not matched to a gene; V was cut back by 5 bases and J by 4 bases. Germline V gene lookup returns CDR1 SNHLY and CDR2 FYNNEI. The CDR3 loop is CASSQLAGEGYEQYF. In DNA form, the CDR3 reads TGTGCCAGCAGTCAACTAGCGGGGGAGGGTTACGAGCAGTACTTC.

The CDR3 coding sequence is TGTGCCAGCAGTTTCGACAGGGAGGCTATGCCCCTCCACTTT. It is translated as CASSFDREAMPLHF. The chain is built from TRBV27 and TRBJ1-6, with 7 bases that match TRBD1. Germline V gene lookup returns CDR1 MNHEY and CDR2 SMNVEV (reference sequence). The CDR3 runs to 14 residues. Trimming cost V 3 bases and J 13 bases; bases outside gene matches: 9.

The J gene is TRBJ2-1, the V gene TRBV5-8; 9 nucleotides line up with TRBD2. CDR3 size: 16 residues. With V trimmed by 0 bases and J by 7 bases, 8 bases remained unmatched. Germline assignment: CDR1 SGHTS and CDR2 YDEGEE. The CDR3 bases are TGTGCCAGCAGCTTGGACGGTGGCGGGGGGGCGAATGAGCAGTTCTTC. Its translation is CASSLDGGGGANEQFF. The complete variable domain, with remaining parts taken from reference TRBV5-8 and TRBJ2-1, reads EAGVTQSPTHLIKTRGQQATLRCSPISGHTSVYWYQQALGLGLQFLLWYDEGEERNRGNFPPRFSGRQFPNYSSELNVNALELEDSALYLCASSLDGGGGANEQFFGPGTRLTVL.

This clone occurred a few times. V gene TRBV28 combines with J gene TRBJ1-1, with TRBD1 as a possible D gene (6 bases). From germline, CDR1 is MDHEN and CDR2 SYDVKM. V was trimmed by 3 bases and J by 3 bases, leaving 11 bases between them. CDR3 length: 14 amino acids. CDR3 in DNA: TGTGCCAGCAGTTTGGCCGGGGGCGACACTGAAGCTTTCTTT. This codes for CASSLAGGDTEAFF.

This rearrangement joins TRBV2 to TRBJ2-2; perhaps TRBD2 as D (5 bases). The CDR3 covers 13 residues. Germline V gene data show CDR1 as SNHLY and CDR2 as FYNNEI. V lost 11 bases, J lost 1 base, and 11 bases lay in between. Here the CDR3 reads CASARGNTGELFF. Written as DNA, the CDR3 is TGTGCCTCCGCCCGGGGGAACACCGGGGAGCTGTTTTTT.

The V and J genes are TRBV18 and TRBJ1-2; TRBD1 aligns across 8 bases. With V trimmed by 3 bases and J by 7 bases, 13 bases remained unmatched. CDR3 length: 16 amino acids. CDR1 and CDR2 from the germline V gene are KGHSH and LQKENI. The CDR3 nucleotides are TGTGCCAGCTCACCTATAAATGACAGGGGAGGAGGTGGCTACACCTTC. Amino acids: CASSPINDRGGGGYTF. Based on the CDR3 plus reference TRBV18 and TRBJ1-2, the full variable domain is NAGVMQNPRHLVRRRGQEARLRCSPMKGHSHVYWYRQLPEEGLKFMVYLQKENIIDESGMPKERFSAEFPKEGPSILRIQQVVRGDSAAYFCASSPINDRGGGGYTFGSGTRLTVV.

This clone was recorded once. The chain links TRBV6-5 to TRBJ1-2; D ambiguous. This CDR3 contains 14 residues. The germline gives CDR1 MNHEY, CDR2 SVGAGI. V lost 0 bases and J lost 4, with 9 bases in between. The CDR3 DNA reads as TGTGCCAGCAGTTACTCGAGAGGCAGCTATGGCTACACCTTC. Its protein is CASSYSRGSYGYTF.

This clone was counted a few times. The chain carries TRBV28 and TRBJ1-2, with a tentative D call TRBD1 (6 bases). The V gene's germline CDR1 is MDHEN and CDR2 SYDVKM. The CDR3 length is 13 residues. V lost 6 bases to trimming and J lost 2 bases, with 10 bases between them. The CDR3 here is CASRGASNYGYTF. DNA of the CDR3: TGTGCCAGCAGGGGGGCGTCAAACTATGGCTACACCTTC.

J is TRBJ2-3 and V is TRBV27, with D hard to call. The CDR3 spans 13 residues. Trimming left V 3 bases short and J 4 bases short, with 8 bases between. Germline V lookup: CDR1 MNHEY, CDR2 SMNVEV (reference sequence). The CDR3 loop is CASSFNQADTQYF. DNA for the CDR3: TGTGCCAGCAGTTTCAACCAGGCAGATACGCAGTATTTT.

This clone appeared a few times. Here the CDR3 DNA reads TGTGCCAGCAGTGAATTGGGGAATAGTGGGTATGGCTACACCTTC. Residues: CASSELGNSGYGYTF. V and J are TRBV6-1 and TRBJ1-2; no clear D gene. V shed 2 bases and J shed 5 bases, with 15 bases lying between them. The germline V gene has CDR1 MNHNS and CDR2 SASEGT. CDR3 length: 15 residues.

The rearrangement links TRBV5-1 to TRBJ2-7; D tentatively reads TRBD1 or TRBD2 (5 bases each). V lost 3 bases to trimming and J lost 4 bases, with 14 bases between them. The CDR3 sequence is 14 residues long. CDR1 is SGHRS and CDR2 is YFSETQ in the germline V gene. The CDR3 sequence: CASSYPREGYEQYF. CDR3 DNA sequence: TGCGCCAGCAGCTACCCCAGAGAGGGGTACGAGCAGTACTTC.

The rearrangement links TRBV5-1 to TRBJ1-6; D remains unclear. Trimming cost V 6 bases and J 5 bases, with 9 bases left between them. There are 13 residues in the CDR3. CDR1 is SGHRS and CDR2 is YFSETQ in the germline V gene. In DNA, the CDR3 is TGCGCCAGCAACGACCAACATAATTCACCCCTCCACTTT. This sequence encodes CASNDQHNSPLHF.

The chain joins TRBV6-5 to TRBJ1-6; D not certain. CDR1 is MNHEY and CDR2 is SVGAGI in the germline V gene. CDR3 size: 14 residues. Trimming shortened V by 2 bases and J by 8 bases, and 10 bases separated the two germline ends. CDR3 sequence (DNA): TGTGCCAGCAGTTACAGAGGAAGGGATTCACCCCTCCACTTT. This translates into CASSYRGRDSPLHF.

The chain links TRBV7-2 to TRBJ2-1, with TRBD2 matching 7 bases. Unmatched junction bases numbered 0, after V lost 1 base and J lost 0 bases. The CDR3 is 15 amino acids. The germline gives CDR1 SGHTA, CDR2 FQGNSA. The CDR3 DNA reads as TGTGCCAGCAGCTTAGGGACTAGCTCCTACAATGAGCAGTTCTTC. Protein product: CASSLGTSSYNEQFF.

The CDR3: CASRRDPGDSPLHF. The CDR3 nucleotides are TGTGCCAGCAGGCGGGACCCGGGCGATTCACCCCTCCACTTT. This sequence joins TRBV5-6 and TRBJ1-6; D perhaps matches TRBD1 (5 bases). V shed 5 bases and J shed 8 bases, with 14 bases lying between them. The CDR3 is 14 amino acids. The germline gives CDR1 SGHDT, CDR2 YYEEEE.